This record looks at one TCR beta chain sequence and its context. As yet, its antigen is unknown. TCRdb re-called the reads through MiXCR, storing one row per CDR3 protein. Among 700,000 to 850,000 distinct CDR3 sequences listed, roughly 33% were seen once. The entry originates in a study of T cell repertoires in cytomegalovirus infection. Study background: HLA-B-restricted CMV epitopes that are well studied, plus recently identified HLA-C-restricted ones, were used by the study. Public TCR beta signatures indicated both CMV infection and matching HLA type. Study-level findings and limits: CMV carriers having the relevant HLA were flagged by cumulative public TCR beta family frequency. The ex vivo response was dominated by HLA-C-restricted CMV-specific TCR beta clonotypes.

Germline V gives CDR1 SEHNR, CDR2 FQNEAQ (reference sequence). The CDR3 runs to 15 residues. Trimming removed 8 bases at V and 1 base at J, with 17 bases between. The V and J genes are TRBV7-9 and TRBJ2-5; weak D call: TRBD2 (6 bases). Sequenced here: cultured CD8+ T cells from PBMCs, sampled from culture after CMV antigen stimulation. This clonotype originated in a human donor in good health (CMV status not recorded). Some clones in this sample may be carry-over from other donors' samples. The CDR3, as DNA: TGTGCCAGCTCAGGGCGGGGCAGGATCCAAGAGACCCAGTACTTC. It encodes CASSGRGRIQETQYF.